This section outlines one T cell receptor beta chain sequence together with its context. It lacks a known antigen. The input lacks base qualities; no much larger clone sits a single base away. The data originate from a study of shared clonotypes between healthy human individuals (dated by TCRdb to the early 2020s). As for the study more broadly: The cohort comprised two women and a few men aged 18 to 49 years. To estimate repertoire size and how much clonotype sharing occurs between individuals, the study deeply sequenced the blood TCR repertoires of about five healthy adults. Leukapheresis yielded between about 0.94 and 9 billion PBMCs per donor. For each donor, three plates each were used for CD4 naive and CD4 memory, two plates were used for CD8 naive, and one plate was used for CD8 memory. Libraries were prepared and TCR repertoires were sequenced by different laboratories using diverse techniques, in order to increase sequencing depth and limit assay-specific biases. The investigation overall reported the following: Because the study included a small number of donors, the genetic and exposure-history diversity represented was limited. Sampling was restricted to blood, and TCR repertoires in tissue are likely to differ from TCR repertoires in blood. Even with the large sequencing depth, rarefaction of the sorted-subset datasets indicated that sequencing was incomplete. Naive subsets generally had larger estimated clonotype richness than memory subsets. Based on pairwise subsampling, the degree of clonotype sharing among donors was expected to be affected by sequencing depth. Compared with non-shared clonotypes, clonotypes shared by all four sorted-subset donors had higher generation probabilities. When a handful of donors were compared, the shared fraction of clonotypes was 5% to 6.5% for naive CD4, roughly 3.3% for naive CD8, more than 2% for memory CD4, and 0.35% to 0.4% for memory CD8.

The germline V gene encodes CDR1 SGHAT and CDR2 FQDESV (reference sequence). CDR3 length: 14 amino acids, cysteine to phenylalanine. Left in the record is the CDR3 DNA by itself, 42 bases read in frame from the first base. Healthy HIV-negative adults with no recently reported acute infections or vaccinations were included as donors. All donors were Caucasian adults living in Nashville, Tennessee, USA. CD4+ T cells were enriched by magnetic negative selection; naive cells were then positively selected on CD45RA, and the negative fraction formed the memory subset. After blood collection by leukapheresis, PBMCs were isolated using Ficoll-Histopaque density gradient centrifugation and then cryopreserved in the vapor phase of liquid nitrogen. Analytical flow cytometry was used to check the purity and quantity of each magnetically sorted T cell population. From each sorted fraction, genomic DNA was isolated and quantified by UV absorbance on a Nanodrop 2000c.

Using the deep immunoSEQ assay, multiplex PCR amplified TCR CDR3 regions from genomic DNA. For each cell subset, the extracted genomic DNA was distributed evenly across all wells of several immunoSEQ 96-well plates, and each plate served as one replicate. Each replicate PCR for sorted subsets received around 0.2 ug genomic DNA, equal to about 29,000 T cell genomes. The purified libraries were quantified using a Qubit 3.0 fluorometer, sized with a Bioanalyzer 2100, and then quantified again using the KAPA Library Quantification kit. Each immunoSEQ 96-well plate was sequenced on its own single-read 150-cycle Illumina NextSeq 550 flow cell. Regarding the original processing steps: Because the immunoSEQ output included only junctional sequences and no quality scores, the filtering could not be the same as the filtering used for full-length reads. Sequences were annotated with PyIR, a Python wrapper for IgBLAST v1.9, and V/J genes and CDR3 were assigned using IMGT germline references. Reads were filtered out if the reads had weak V/J assignments (E-value above 1e-6), no CDR3, stop codons, out-of-frame junctions, or ambiguous translated residues. V3J clonotypes were defined as sequences sharing the same inferred V gene, J gene, and CDR3 amino acid sequence. Percentage overlap between repertoires was computed as shared unique clonotypes divided by the size of the smaller repertoire. Richness of each repertoire was evaluated using RTK rarefaction, the Chao1 estimator, and Recon v2.1 estimates of unobserved clonotypes. Generation probabilities were computed with OLGA for all TCRbeta clonotypes obtained by the gDNA method from four donors. As stored in TCRdb, this immuneACCESS dataset retains in-frame rearrangements with V and J assigned. A fraction of the clones does not appear; measured against another copy, unresolved V genes explain less than half of the discrepancy, and the remainder lacks a known reason. D and trimming were read from the DNA, whereas the V and J calls and clone size are those reported in that table. Present in this sample are about 510,000 clones, almost 97% of which were seen just once. In total, the top ten clones hold approximately 0.06% of the sample.

The rearranged segments are TRBV11-1 and TRBJ2-5; the D gene lacks a confident call. The DNA end lines up better with TRBJ2-7; the J call may be wrong. The TCR sequence derives from a woman in her twenties or thirties in good health. What was sequenced was naive CD4+ T cells sorted from blood. The cell subset or site label corresponds to: CD45RA+ positively selected. The CDR3 sequence is CASSLAVGRYEQYF. The DNA sequence follows: TGTGCCAGCAGCTTAGCCGTGGGAAGGTACGAGCAGTACTTC.